This passage covers 32 T cell receptor beta chains from one sample sequenced in a study of CD8 T cells in ankylosing spondylitis. One entry per CDR3 protein results from TCRdb running MiXCR on the 5' RACE reads. The top ten hold roughly an eighth of the sample, which has 90,000 to 120,000 distinct CDR3 sequences, nearly 25% seen once. The material sequenced was synovial fluid, either unsorted or a sorted T cell fraction (not recorded which). The origin of the receptors is a male donor with ankylosing spondylitis.

This chain uses TRBV12-3 or TRBV12-4 with TRBJ1-5; D call uncertain. This CDR3 comprises 12 residues. V was trimmed by 3 bases and J by 4 bases, leaving 4 bases between them. The CDR3 DNA reads as TGTGCCAGCAGTTTGGTGAATCAGCCCCAGCATTTT. Translating it yields CASSLVNQPQHF.

This clonotype was counted between two and nine times. The V call is TRBV12-3 or TRBV12-4, the J call TRBJ1-5; D might be TRBD1 (5 bases). CDR3 length: 14 amino acids. The V gene lost 7 bases and the J gene lost 10 bases, with 20 bases spanning the gap. CDR3 bases: TGTGCCAGCACCGTGGAGGGGTTCGGTCACCCCCAGCATTTT. Its protein product is CASTVEGFGHPQHF.

The V and J genes are TRBV20-1 and TRBJ1-2; D not resolved. The CDR3 spans 11 residues. Per germline, CDR1 DFQATT and CDR2 SNEGSKA (reference sequence). Trimming took off 1 base at V and 0 bases at J, with 0 bases between the two ends. The CDR3 protein is CSARANYGYTF. The CDR3 DNA reads TGCAGTGCTAGAGCTAACTATGGCTACACCTTC.

This clonotype appeared a single time. The V and J genes are TRBV5-6 and TRBJ2-7; TRBD2 is a possible D gene (7 bases). Germline CDR1 and CDR2: SGHDT and YYEEEE. The CDR3 extends over 14 amino acids. The V end lost 0 bases, the J end lost 2 bases, and 9 bases lay between the germline ends. The CDR3 coding sequence is TGTGCCAGCAGCTTGGAAGGGGGGGCCTACGAGCAGTACTTC. Its translation is CASSLEGGAYEQYF.

This clonotype was counted a few times. CDR3: CSARDSRLAGGNEQFF. CDR3 in DNA: TGCAGTGCTAGAGATTCGCGACTAGCGGGAGGAAATGAGCAGTTCTTC. The chain recombines TRBV20-1 with TRBJ2-1; TRBD2 aligns across 13 bases. CDR3 size: 16 residues. Germline V gives CDR1 DFQATT, CDR2 SNEGSKA (reference sequence). Losses at the gene ends were 0 bases for V and 7 bases for J; bases not matched to a gene: 6.

This clonotype showed up just a few times. This rearrangement joins TRBV10-1 to TRBJ2-3; 9 positions agree with TRBD2. Germline values: CDR1 WNHNN, CDR2 SYGVQD (reference sequence). J lost 2 bases, V lost 8 bases, and 11 bases had no gene match. The CDR3 extends over 16 amino acids. The CDR3 region has the DNA TGCGCCAGCTCAAGTCGAGCGGGAGGCGACACAGATACGCAGTATTTT. Amino acids: CASSSRAGGDTDTQYF.

CDR3 sequence: CASSLAGPAYNEQFF. The CDR3 bases are TGTGCCAGCAGCCTAGCGGGCCCTGCCTACAATGAGCAGTTCTTC. The V and J genes are TRBV6-1 and TRBJ2-1, with TRBD2 matching over 8 bases. Germline V lookup: CDR1 MNHNS, CDR2 SASEGT. CDR3 size: 15 residues. V was clipped by 6 bases and J by 2 bases; unmatched bases: 6.

This clonotype showed up many times. J is TRBJ2-7 and V is TRBV2, with 9 bases lining up with TRBD1. CDR3 size: 13 residues. V was pared by 7 bases and J by 5 bases, with 6 bases of the junction left unmatched. Looked up from germline, CDR1 is SNHLY and CDR2 is FYNNEI. CDR3 sequence: CASILDRGDEQYV. In DNA, the CDR3 is TGTGCCAGCATTCTGGACAGGGGTGACGAGCAGTACGTC.

This clonotype was found once. J is TRBJ2-5 and V is TRBV5-1; 8 bases map to TRBD2. Per the germline V gene, CDR1 is SGHRS and CDR2 is YFSETQ. Germline trimming cut 3 bases from V and 2 bases from J; bases unmatched to any gene: 3. This CDR3 has 14 amino acids. The CDR3 region is CASSSASGQETQYF. CDR3 bases: TGCGCCAGCAGCTCGGCTAGCGGGCAAGAGACCCAGTACTTC.

This sequence joins TRBV7-2 and TRBJ2-2; 8 nucleotides agree with TRBD2. J lost 4 bases, V lost 4 bases, and 8 bases had no gene match. The CDR3 contains 16 residues. Per germline, CDR1 SGHTA and CDR2 FQGNSA. The DNA of the CDR3 is TGTGCCAGCAGCTCCAAAAGCGGGAGAGGCACCGGGGAGCTGTTTTTT. Translated, it gives CASSSKSGRGTGELFF.

This clonotype was observed a handful of times. This rearrangement joins TRBV5-1 to TRBJ2-1; D perhaps matches TRBD2 (6 bases). Germline V gene sequence: CDR1 SGHRS, CDR2 YFSETQ. The CDR3 spans 14 residues. V dropped 4 bases and J dropped 6 bases, with 14 bases sitting between them. Written as DNA, the CDR3 is TGCGCCAGCAGCATCGGATGGGACTCCAATGAGCAGTTCTTC. As protein: CASSIGWDSNEQFF.

The CDR3 nucleotides read TGCGCCAGCAGCCAGAGCGGGATAGCCGGGGAGCTGTTTTTT. Translation: CASSQSGIAGELFF. The rearrangement joins TRBV10-2 to TRBJ2-2; 7 bases line up with TRBD2. CDR1 is WSHSY, CDR2 SAAADI, per germline. Trimming at V came to 6 bases and at J to 6 bases, leaving 7 bases not matched to a gene. The CDR3 has 14 residues.

The chain joins TRBV7-8 to TRBJ2-1; possibly TRBD2 for D (6 bases). The CDR3 contains 15 residues. CDR1 is SGHVS and CDR2 is FQNEAQ in the germline V gene. V was shortened by 4 bases and J by 10 bases, with 20 bases between the two germline ends. For the CDR3, the DNA is TGTGCCAGCAGCTCTCAGCGAGGAGGGCCAGGGGAGCAGTTCTTC. Translation gives CASSSQRGGPGEQFF.

This clonotype appeared many times. This chain uses TRBV11-2 with TRBJ1-2, with D perhaps matching TRBD1 (5 bases). Trimming took off 5 bases at V and 1 base at J, with 17 bases between the two ends. Germline-derived CDR1 and CDR2 are SGHAT and FQNNGV. The CDR3 spans 16 residues. The CDR3 loop is CASSRLTESLNYGYTF. Written as DNA, the CDR3 is TGTGCCAGCAGCCGCTTGACAGAGAGTCTTAACTATGGCTACACCTTC.

The rearrangement joins TRBV20-1 to TRBJ1-3; 10 bases line up with TRBD1. CDR1 DFQATT and CDR2 SNEGSKA come from the germline V gene (reference sequence). This CDR3 is built from 16 residues. The ends lost 5 bases at V and 0 bases at J; junction bases unmatched: 7. This chain's CDR3 is CSAERDRGPSGNTIYF. CDR3 bases: TGCAGTGCTGAAAGAGACAGGGGGCCCTCTGGAAACACCATATATTTT.

This clonotype was seen only a few times. The chain is built from TRBV5-1 and TRBJ2-3; TRBD1 is a possible D gene (6 bases). The CDR3 covers 14 residues. V shed 4 bases and J shed 1 base, with 10 bases lying between them. The germline gives CDR1 SGHRS, CDR2 YFSETQ. The CDR3 protein is CASSIQGRTDTQYF. For the CDR3, the DNA is TGCGCCAGCAGCATACAGGGTCGCACAGATACGCAGTATTTT.

The J gene is TRBJ2-1, the V gene TRBV24-1; D might be TRBD2 (6 bases). V lost 0 bases and J 1 base, leaving 12 bases between the germline ends. In germline, CDR1 is KGHDR, CDR2 SFDVKD. The CDR3 sequence is 17 residues long. As DNA, the CDR3 is TGTGCCACCAGTGATTTGAAGGCGGGGCCATCCTACAATGAGCAGTTCTTC. Translated, it gives CATSDLKAGPSYNEQFF.

This clonotype was detected a few times. The CDR3 nucleotides read TGTGCCAGCAGAGTGAGATGGGGGGCCAACGTCCTGACTTTC. Protein product: CASRVRWGANVLTF. The rearrangement joins TRBV28 to TRBJ2-6; no clear D gene. Germline CDR1 MDHEN, CDR2 SYDVKM. The CDR3 runs to 14 residues. Between the trimmed V and J ends, which lost 6 bases and 4 bases, there was a span of 10 bases.

This clonotype was seen ten or more times. The chain recombines TRBV20-1 with TRBJ2-7; D uncertain. The length of the CDR3 is 11 residues. Trimming removed 4 bases at V and 7 bases at J, with 11 bases between. Germline V lookup: CDR1 DFQATT, CDR2 SNEGSKA (reference sequence). CDR3 DNA sequence: TGCAGTGCTACTCTCGGTGGGGAGCAGTACTTC. It codes for CSATLGGEQYF.

This clonotype was detected a few times. The CDR3 spells CACWTSGRAGELFF. The CDR3, as DNA: TGTGCCTGCTGGACTAGCGGGAGAGCCGGGGAGCTGTTTTTT. The chain uses TRBV30 and TRBJ2-2; 13 nucleotides agree with TRBD2. The CDR3 consists of 14 residues. Trimming at V came to 6 bases and at J to 6 bases, leaving 4 bases not matched to a gene. Germline V gives CDR1 GTSNPN, CDR2 SVGIG (reference sequence).

The chain carries TRBV24-1 and TRBJ1-6, with D hard to call. The CDR3 is 13 residues long. Looked up from germline, CDR1 is KGHDR and CDR2 is SFDVKD. Deletions cut 5 bases from V and 7 bases from J, with 8 bases between. The CDR3 DNA follows: TGTGCCACCAGTGCTACGGAGAATTCACCCCTCCACTTT. Its protein is CATSATENSPLHF.

The J gene is TRBJ2-1, the V gene TRBV10-1; D unresolved. Trimming left V 0 bases short and J 2 bases short, with 5 bases between. The CDR3 extends over 14 amino acids. CDR1 is WNHNN and CDR2 is SYGVQD in the germline V gene (reference sequence). In DNA, the CDR3 is TGCGCCAGCAGTGAGTCCCGGGCCTACAATGAGCAGTTCTTC. Amino acid sequence: CASSESRAYNEQFF.

The chain joins TRBV11-2 to TRBJ2-1, with D tentatively TRBD2 (5 bases). Germline CDR1 is SGHAT and CDR2 is FQNNGV. CDR3 length equals 15 residues. V dropped 7 bases and J dropped 5 bases, with 18 bases sitting between them. CDR3 DNA sequence: TGTGCCAGCATCCAGGTCCGGGATGGGGACAATGAGCAGTTCTTC. Protein: CASIQVRDGDNEQFF.

This clonotype appeared many times. The rearrangement links TRBV5-1 to TRBJ2-2, with a tentative D call TRBD1 (5 bases). This CDR3 comprises 15 residues. In germline, CDR1 is SGHRS, CDR2 YFSETQ. V dropped 0 bases and J dropped 0 bases, with 6 bases sitting between them. DNA of the CDR3: TGCGCCAGCAGCTTGGGGGGCGCGAACACCGGGGAGCTGTTTTTT. Residues: CASSLGGANTGELFF.

This clonotype has more than one count but fewer than ten. V usage is TRBV19 and J usage is TRBJ1-1; the D gene is possibly TRBD1 (6 bases). The V gene lost 9 bases and the J gene lost 5 bases, with 13 bases spanning the gap. The CDR3 has 12 residues. Germline CDR1 and CDR2: LNHDA and SQIVND (reference sequence). CDR3 sequence: CASDKGGTEAFF. Here the CDR3 DNA reads TGTGCCAGCGACAAAGGGGGAACTGAAGCTTTCTTT.

This clonotype came up many times. The chain links TRBV7-9 to TRBJ2-1, with D tentatively TRBD1 (6 bases). This CDR3 is 13 amino acids long. Trimming pared 3 bases from V and 7 bases from J, leaving 10 bases between. Germline values: CDR1 SEHNR, CDR2 FQNEAQ (reference sequence). DNA of the CDR3: TGTGCCAGCAGCTTGAACAGGGAAAATGAGCAGTTCTTC. Translation gives CASSLNRENEQFF.

This clonotype was counted at least ten times. The V gene is TRBV6-1, the J gene TRBJ2-1, with 7 bases aligning to TRBD2. The germline V gene has CDR1 MNHNS and CDR2 SASEGT. The V segment lost 7 bases and the J segment 8 bases; nucleotides outside the gene matches: 8. This CDR3 has 13 residues. In DNA, the CDR3 is TGTGCCAGCATCGGCGGGAGTCTAGATGAGCAGTTCTTC. Its protein product is CASIGGSLDEQFF.

V and J are TRBV6-2 or TRBV6-3 and TRBJ2-1; 8 positions agree with TRBD2. This CDR3 has 13 residues. Germline CDR1 MNHEY, CDR2 SVGEGT. V was clipped by 11 bases and J by 2 bases; unmatched bases: 5. The CDR3 is CACRGGTYNEQFF. The CDR3 DNA is TGTGCCTGCCGGGGGGGAACCTACAATGAGCAGTTCTTC.

The gene calls are TRBV20-1 and TRBJ1-1; D might be TRBD1 (5 bases). V was clipped by 1 base and J by 1 base, with 13 bases between them. Germline V gene data show CDR1 as DFQATT and CDR2 as SNEGSKA (reference sequence). This CDR3 has 15 amino acids. The CDR3 loop reads CSARGGRASNTEAFF. Here the CDR3 DNA reads TGCAGTGCTAGAGGGGGCAGGGCATCGAACACTGAAGCTTTCTTT.

The chain links TRBV30 to TRBJ2-1; D unresolved. Germline loops: CDR1 GTSNPN, CDR2 SVGIG (reference sequence). The germline V and J ends were trimmed by 8 bases and 6 bases, with 11 bases remaining between them. The CDR3 contains 11 residues. In DNA form, the CDR3 reads TGTGCCGTGGAGAGCTTCAATGAGCAGTTCTTC. Encoded protein: CAVESFNEQFF.

This clonotype was counted between two and nine times. The CDR3 region has the DNA TGTGCCAGCAGTTCCCGGGACAGCTTTAATCAGCCCCAGCATTTT. This codes for CASSSRDSFNQPQHF. The J gene is TRBJ1-5, the V gene TRBV2, with 7 positions matching TRBD1. The germline CDR1 and CDR2 sequences are SNHLY and FYNNEI. CDR3 length: 15 amino acids. Unmatched junction bases numbered 8, after V lost 5 bases and J lost 4 bases. The whole variable domain, filled in from reference TRBV2 and TRBJ1-5, reads EPEVTQTPSHQVTQMGQEVILRCVPISNHLYFYWYRQILGQKVEFLVSFYNNEISEKSEIFDDQFSVERPDGSNFTLKIRSTKLEDSAMYFCASSSRDSFNQPQHFGDGTRLSIL.

J is TRBJ2-7 and V is TRBV10-3; 7 positions agree with TRBD1. The CDR3 sequence is 12 residues long. The V and J ends lost 6 bases and 6 bases, in that order; junction bases with no gene match: 5. CDR1 and CDR2 from the germline V gene are ENHRY and SYGVKD. This chain's CDR3 is CAIRETGIEQYF. In DNA, the CDR3 is TGTGCCATCAGGGAGACAGGGATCGAGCAGTACTTC.